The text below deals with one T cell receptor beta chain. This sample is part of a study of blood T cell repertoires in COVID-19. As for the study in general: The United States, Italy and Spain supplied acute and convalescent COVID-19 samples. Nucleic acid was either cDNA or gDNA, and it came from T cells, B-cell-depleted T cells, or PBMCs.

Germline V gene data show CDR1 as MGHRA and CDR2 as YSYEKL. The V end was cut by 0 bases, the J end by 8 bases, with 11 bases between. The CDR3 runs 14 residues. As processed by the authors: Nucleated cell counts were estimated from reference gene primer amplification. Some clones are missing from TCRdb's copy, which holds only in-frame ones; the method was immunoSEQ multiplex PCR. That table gives V, J and clone size, and the DNA gave D and trimming. Here the sample spans about 290,000 clones, under 90% being singletons. Sequenced: peripheral blood. V is TRBV4-1 and J is TRBJ2-1; possibly TRBD1 for D (7 bases). The TCR originated in a woman in her 40s who had recovered from COVID-19. The CDR3 loop is CASSQDFRGDEQFF. CDR3 nucleotide sequence: TGCGCCAGCAGCCAAGATTTCAGGGGGGATGAGCAGTTCTTC.